A selection of T cell receptor beta chains follows, all from one sample in a study of CD8 T cells in Susac syndrome. TCRdb reprocessed the immunoSEQ multiplex PCR reads with MiXCR, giving one entry per CDR3 protein. The sample carries 150,000 to 200,000 distinct CDR3 sequences, about 96% recorded once. Material for sequencing was CD4+ T cells from PBMCs. These receptors were collected from a human donor with Susac syndrome. CDR3s include the opening cysteine and the closing phenylalanine or tryptophan.

TRBJ2-1 | TRBV25-1 | CASRQTTAEQFF
TRBJ2-1 | TRBV30 | CAWGASGNNEQFF
TRBJ2-1 | TRBV20-1 | CSARPAGPTQFF
TRBJ1-4 | TRBV29-1 | CSVGLRTNEKLFF
TRBJ2-1 | TRBV12-3/TRBV12-4 | CASTRSSGGNEQFF
TRBJ2-1 | TRBV2 | CASSEISGRGSEQFF
TRBJ2-7 | TRBV14 | CASSNLWGGDEQYF
TRBJ2-7 | TRBV29-1 | CSVGEYEQYF
TRBJ1-4 | TRBV29-1 | CSFFGNPTNEKLFF
TRBJ1-2 | TRBV9 | CASSVSRSYTF
TRBJ1-6 | TRBV10-3 | CATKSRAGTGGALGNSPLHF
TRBJ2-5 | TRBV2 | CASQAEGQETQYF
TRBJ1-5 | TRBV9 | CASSVAPPGDRGPRSNQPQHF
TRBJ2-3 | TRBV11-2 | CASSLAMGSGGPDTQYF
TRBJ2-1 | TRBV4-3 | CASSQALGPRFF
TRBJ1-5 | TRBV20-1 | CSARASGGDQPQHF
TRBJ2-6 | TRBV6-2/TRBV6-3 | CASSLGFTSGANVLTF
TRBJ2-1 | TRBV7-3 | CASSLAAQGGNEQFF
TRBJ2-1 | TRBV29-1 | CSVEGRVAGGYNEQFF
TRBJ2-1 | TRBV20-1 | CSARDLRGATNEQFF
TRBJ2-5 | TRBV5-1 | CSSSSGGTKQETQYF
TRBJ1-2 | TRBV7-9 | CASSPGAGSYGYTF
TRBJ2-5 | TRBV9 | CASSVTGYQETQYF
TRBJ2-5 | TRBV9 | CASSVGEGAGGETQYF
TRBJ1-5 | TRBV20-1 | CSARVGQGGQPQHF
TRBJ2-1 | TRBV27 | CASSGLAGDYNEQFF
TRBJ1-4 | TRBV30 | CAGRDRVNEKLFF
TRBJ2-2 | TRBV18 | CASSPSDLNTGELFF
TRBJ1-3 | TRBV30 | CAWSDSGNTIYF
TRBJ1-4 | TRBV30 | CAYTINEKLFF
TRBJ2-5 | TRBV18 | CASSPVGKETQYF
TRBJ2-1 | TRBV20-1 | CGLAGGPGNEQFF
TRBJ2-7 | TRBV7-3 | CASSPGQGLSYEQYF
TRBJ2-1 | TRBV29-1 | CSGTLLNEQFF
TRBJ2-6 | TRBV14 | CASSHLGSRGANVLTF
TRBJ2-7 | TRBV3-1 | CASSQEGGSYEQYF
TRBJ2-4 | TRBV5-4 | CASSVAGEKNIQYF
TRBJ1-2 | TRBV4-3 | CASSQVRDLYGYTF
TRBJ1-1 | TRBV20-1 | CSATAFSTEAFF
TRBJ2-5 | TRBV6-2/TRBV6-3 | CAGSLYGLASETQYF
TRBJ2-2 | TRBV6-5 | CATKEGGPTGELFF
TRBJ2-1 | TRBV18 | CASSPSELALGEQFF
TRBJ2-1 | TRBV12-3/TRBV12-4 | CASSLPTPEQFF
TRBJ2-1 | TRBV20-1 | CSASDIASYNEQFF
TRBJ2-5 | TRBV7-2 | CASSRWRQETQYF